In this sample, the clone carrying this TCR beta chain turned up many times. Its antigen remains unknown. The record originates from a study of cytotoxic CD8 clonotypes in ibrutinib-treated CLL. Study details: Researchers reported 11 relapsed/refractory and approximately 15 treatment-naive patients, around 17 of them IGHV unmutated.

Assay used: immunoSEQ multiplex PCR; TCRdb lists only in-frame clones, some missing. The table records tens of thousands of clones, around 84% of them present only once. Study outcomes and limitations: The public clonotypes identified were infrequent and showed contraction or stability on treatment. Clonality rose at ibrutinib response, held steady in sustained remission, and fell toward baseline at progression.

CDR3 length equals 12 residues. Germline CDR1 SNHLY, CDR2 FYNNEI. Trimming removed 5 bases from V and 3 bases from J, with 6 bases in between. With cryopreserved PBMCs as the source, roughly 2 micrograms of genomic DNA went to TCR beta libraries. This receptor was taken from a human donor with chronic lymphocytic leukemia. Sequenced here: PBMCs, sampled before ibrutinib treatment. J is TRBJ2-3 and V is TRBV2, with D perhaps matching TRBD2 (5 bases). In DNA form, the CDR3 reads TGTGCCAGCAGTAGCGGAACAGATACGCAGTATTTT. It translates to CASSSGTDTQYF. Variable domain in full (rest from reference TRBV2 and TRBJ2-3): EPEVTQTPSHQVTQMGQEVILRCVPISNHLYFYWYRQILGQKVEFLVSFYNNEISEKSEIFDDQFSVERPDGSNFTLKIRSTKLEDSAMYFCASSSGTDTQYFGPGTRLTVL.